This T cell receptor beta chain was documented in a study of blood T cell repertoires in COVID-19. About the research overall: Samples representing acute and convalescent COVID-19 were sourced from the United States, Italy and Spain.

This clone was counted between two and nine times. The same CDR3 can be traced to other DNA sequences in this sample. Germline CDR1 SGHNT, CDR2 YENEEA. The CDR3 has 13 amino acids. V shed 1 base and J shed 4 bases, with 7 bases lying between them. Methods used by the authors: Amplification of reference gene primers was used by the study to estimate nucleated cell counts. Assay: immunoSEQ multiplex PCR; the TCRdb copy retains only in-frame clones and omits some. V, J and clone size reflect that table, while D and trimming were determined from the DNA. The table lists around 310,000 clones, roughly 90% of them singletons.

The receptor's source is a woman aged 30 to 39 with COVID-19, enrolled during active disease. Sequences were obtained from peripheral blood. The rearrangement joins TRBV11-3 to TRBJ1-1; tentative D call: TRBD1 (5 bases). CDR3 in amino acids: CASSLGGVTEAFF. CDR3 in DNA: TGTGCCAGCAGCTTAGGGGGGGTCACTGAAGCTTTCTTT.